These 25 T cell receptor beta chains were all obtained from the same sample, sequenced in a study of T cell responses to AZD1222 COVID-19 vaccine. The method was immunoSEQ multiplex PCR; TCRdb's version includes in-frame clones alone and lacks a portion of them. The data contain 100,000 to 150,000 clones, about 91% of them singletons. The material was peripheral blood, obtained on day 0 of AZD1222 vaccination. The origin of the receptors is an adult in good health.

A single count supports this clone. This chain uses TRBV18 with TRBJ2-7; TRBD1 matches 7 bases. Germline CDR1 reads KGHSH; CDR2 reads LQKENI. This CDR3 is 14 amino acids long. V lost 3 bases to trimming and J lost 1 base; unmatched junction nucleotides: 3. In DNA form, the CDR3 reads TGTGCCAGCTCACCTGAGACAGGGTCCTACGAGCAGTACTTC. Translating it yields CASSPETGSYEQYF.

J is TRBJ1-5 and V is TRBV19, with D unclear. Per the germline V gene, CDR1 is LNHDA and CDR2 is SQIVND (reference sequence). The CDR3 contains 14 residues. Trimming removed 4 bases from V and 1 base from J, with 8 bases in between. DNA of the CDR3: TGTGCCAGTAGTACCCAAGGAAGCAATCAGCCCCAGCATTTT. Translation: CASSTQGSNQPQHF.

CDR3 amino acids: CASSLSASTEAFF. The CDR3 DNA sequence: TGCGCCAGCAGCTTGTCAGCTTCGACTGAAGCTTTCTTT. The chain uses TRBV5-1 and TRBJ1-1; D is undetermined. V lost 1 base and J lost 5, with 9 bases in between. Germline V lookup: CDR1 SGHRS, CDR2 YFSETQ. The CDR3 spans 13 residues.

The count of this clone is one. The chain combines TRBV7-2 with TRBJ2-3; TRBD1 is a possible D gene (6 bases). Trimming pared 5 bases from V and 0 bases from J, leaving 12 bases between. In germline, CDR1 is SGHTA, CDR2 FQGNSA. The CDR3 length is 15 residues. The CDR3 DNA follows: TGTGCCAGCAGCAACAGGGCGGCGAGCACAGATACGCAGTATTTT. It yields the protein CASSNRAASTDTQYF.

V and J are TRBV29-1 and TRBJ2-3, with 7 nucleotides matching TRBD1. The germline V gene encodes CDR1 SQVTM and CDR2 ANQGSEA. CDR3 length: 14 residues. The CDR3 DNA is TGCAGTGCCCCCCCCCGCAGGGGGACAGATACGCAGTATTTT. Protein product: CSAPPRRGTDTQYF.

The chain combines TRBV7-6 with TRBJ2-1; 9 bases are a match to TRBD2. The V gene's germline CDR1 is SGHVS and CDR2 FNYEAQ. The CDR3 sequence is 16 residues long. V shed 1 base, J shed 6 bases, and the junction held 7 bases outside the gene matches. CDR3 coding DNA: TGTGCCAGCAGCTTAGGGGCGACTAGCGGAATCAATGAGCAGTTCTTC. Translation: CASSLGATSGINEQFF.

The chain links TRBV7-6 to TRBJ2-3; D remains unclear. The CDR3 contains 17 residues. Germline V gene data show CDR1 as SGHVS and CDR2 as FNYEAQ. Trimming took 7 bases from V and 0 from J, leaving 20 bases between them. The CDR3 is CASTGLVRRKSTDTQYF. The CDR3 nucleotides read TGTGCCAGCACGGGTCTGGTCAGGCGGAAAAGCACAGATACGCAGTATTTT.

This rearrangement joins TRBV2 to TRBJ2-1; tentatively, D is TRBD2 (5 bases). Trimming removed 6 bases from V and 5 bases from J, with 14 bases in between. In germline, CDR1 is SNHLY, CDR2 FYNNEI. The CDR3 covers 14 residues. This CDR3 is CASRPGLPNNEQFF. The CDR3 coding sequence is TGTGCCAGCAGGCCCGGACTGCCCAACAATGAGCAGTTCTTC.

This chain joins TRBV7-2 and TRBJ1-2; TRBD1 might be the D (6 bases). Per germline, CDR1 SGHTA and CDR2 FQGNSA. V dropped 4 bases and J dropped 7 bases, with 31 bases sitting between them. CDR3 length equals 19 residues. CDR3 residues: CASSSSSGGTGTGGIGYTF. CDR3 nucleotide sequence: TGTGCCAGCAGCTCGTCGTCGGGGGGCACCGGAACAGGCGGTATTGGCTACACCTTC.

The chain has TRBV27 and TRBJ1-1; D perhaps matches TRBD1 (6 bases). With 8 bases removed from V and 11 bases from J, the gap between germline ends came to 12 bases. The germline CDR1 and CDR2 sequences are MNHEY and SMNVEV (reference sequence). The CDR3 spans 10 residues. The CDR3 sequence is CASGGGPAFF. CDR3 nucleotides: TGTGCCAGCGGGGGGGGGCCGGCTTTCTTT.

CDR3 amino acids: CASSDTVSWNTEAFF. The CDR3 DNA reads as TGCGCCAGCAGTGATACGGTCAGCTGGAACACTGAAGCTTTCTTT. The chain carries TRBV10-1 and TRBJ1-1; no definite D call. The CDR3 is 15 amino acids. V was shortened by 3 bases and J by 1 base, with 12 bases between the two germline ends. Germline V gene lookup returns CDR1 WNHNN and CDR2 SYGVQD (reference sequence).

This chain uses TRBV5-1 with TRBJ1-1; D uncertain. The CDR3 consists of 13 residues. Germline V gene lookup returns CDR1 SGHRS and CDR2 YFSETQ. Trimming took off 1 base at V and 8 bases at J, with 12 bases between the two ends. The CDR3 bases are TGCGCCAGCAGCTTGTTCAGTACCCAGGAAGCTTTCTTT. Its translation is CASSLFSTQEAFF. Filled out from reference TRBV5-1 and TRBJ1-1, the complete variable domain reads KAGVTQTPRYLIKTRGQQVTLSCSPISGHRSVSWYQQTPGQGLQFLFEYFSETQRNKGNFPGRFSGRQFSNSRSEMNVSTLELGDSALYLCASSLFSTQEAFFGQGTRLTVV.

The V gene is TRBV5-4, the J gene TRBJ1-6; 7 positions match TRBD1. V lost 4 bases, J lost 7 bases, and 5 bases stayed unmatched. The germline gives CDR1 SGHNT, CDR2 YYREEE (reference sequence). The CDR3 has 14 residues. CDR3 protein: CASSLPGQNSPLHF. Written as DNA, the CDR3 is TGTGCCAGCAGCCTACCGGGACAGAATTCACCCCTCCACTTT. The whole variable domain, filled in from reference TRBV5-4 and TRBJ1-6, reads ETGVTQSPTHLIKTRGQQVTLRCSSQSGHNTVSWYQQALGQGPQFIFQYYREEENGRGNFPPRFSGLQFPNYSSELNVNALELDDSALYLCASSLPGQNSPLHFGNGTRLTVT.

This rearrangement joins TRBV2 to TRBJ2-3; D possibly corresponds to TRBD2 (6 bases). Germline V lookup: CDR1 SNHLY, CDR2 FYNNEI. Trimming stripped 5 bases from V and 4 bases from J, with 19 bases between. CDR3 length: 16 residues. DNA for the CDR3: TGTGCCAGCAGTTTTGAGCCGAATTGGGGGGCAGATACGCAGTATTTT. Its translation is CASSFEPNWGADTQYF.

The gene calls are TRBV6-5 and TRBJ2-3, with D tentatively TRBD2 (5 bases). Germline CDR1 and CDR2: MNHEY and SVGAGI. V gave up 6 bases and J gave up 3 bases, with 16 bases separating them. This CDR3 has 15 amino acids. The CDR3 DNA sequence: TGTGCCAGCAGCCCAATTGGAGGTAGGACAGATACGCAGTATTTT. Its protein product is CASSPIGGRTDTQYF.

V usage is TRBV4-1 and J usage is TRBJ1-5; D possibly corresponds to TRBD1 (5 bases). The CDR3 covers 14 residues. The germline gives CDR1 MGHRA, CDR2 YSYEKL. The V and J ends lost 0 bases and 7 bases respectively, with 10 bases between them. DNA of the CDR3: TGCGCCAGCAGCCAAGAAAGGGGAAGGCAGCCCCAGCATTTT. Its protein product is CASSQERGRQPQHF.

This chain's CDR3 is CASSPGATQLANYGYTF. CDR3 nucleotides: TGTGCCAGCTCACCGGGGGCTACACAGCTAGCTAACTATGGCTACACCTTC. The V and J genes are TRBV18 and TRBJ1-2; TRBD1 might be the D (6 bases). CDR3 size: 17 residues. CDR1 is KGHSH and CDR2 is LQKENI in the germline V gene. V gave up 3 bases and J gave up 0 bases, with 17 bases separating them.

The chain carries TRBV10-1 and TRBJ2-5, with D hard to call. The germline V gene has CDR1 WNHNN and CDR2 SYGVQD (reference sequence). V lost 2 bases to trimming and J lost 0 bases, with 1 base between them. CDR3 size: 12 residues. The CDR3 loop reads CASSENQETQYF. Written as DNA, the CDR3 is TGCGCCAGCAGTGAGAACCAAGAGACCCAGTACTTC.

The chain links TRBV11-2 to TRBJ2-7, with D uncertain. Germline loops: CDR1 SGHAT, CDR2 FQNNGV. V was pared by 10 bases and J by 3 bases, with 7 bases between. This CDR3 contains 10 residues. As DNA, the CDR3 is TGTGCCACCAAGAACTACGAGCAGTACTTC. Protein product: CATKNYEQYF.

This rearrangement joins TRBV27 to TRBJ2-3; 11 bases agree with TRBD2. Germline CDR1 MNHEY, CDR2 SMNVEV (reference sequence). J lost 6 bases, V lost 3 bases, and 11 bases had no gene match. The CDR3 has 17 residues. CDR3 in DNA: TGTGCCAGCAGTTTTAGGCCGACTAGCGGGAATGGGGATACGCAGTATTTT. Encoded protein: CASSFRPTSGNGDTQYF.

The rearrangement joins TRBV15 to TRBJ2-2; the D is unclear. This CDR3 contains 14 residues. Germline lookup yields CDR1 LNHNV and CDR2 YYDKDF (reference sequence). Deletions cut 6 bases from V and 2 bases from J, with 10 bases between. The CDR3 protein is CATSKGQNTGELFF. Here the CDR3 DNA reads TGTGCCACCAGTAAGGGCCAAAACACCGGGGAGCTGTTTTTT.

This clone was seen more than once but under ten times. The chain recombines TRBV5-1 with TRBJ2-5; the match to TRBD2 covers 13 bases. Germline CDR1 and CDR2: SGHRS and YFSETQ. J was trimmed by 5 bases and V by 7 bases; bases with no gene match: 8. The CDR3 is 15 amino acids. The CDR3 DNA follows: TGCGCCAGCGGGACTAGCGGGGCCCTCGGTGAGACCCAGTACTTC. Its protein is CASGTSGALGETQYF.

This CDR3 is CASSYPLGGRDPYEQYF. The CDR3 coding sequence is TGTGCCAGCAGTTATCCCCTCGGGGGGCGGGACCCCTACGAGCAGTACTTC. The J gene is TRBJ2-7, the V gene TRBV6-2 or TRBV6-3; a possible D gene is TRBD2 (7 bases). Germline values: CDR1 MNHEY, CDR2 SVGEGT. CDR3 length equals 17 residues. The V end was cut by 3 bases, the J end by 2 bases, with 20 bases between.

The gene calls are TRBV4-1 and TRBJ2-5; D call uncertain. The V and J ends lost 5 bases and 5 bases respectively, with 6 bases between them. CDR3 length: 11 residues. The germline CDR1 and CDR2 sequences are MGHRA and YSYEKL. The CDR3 DNA reads TGCGCCAGCAGCGCACAGGAGACCCAGTACTTC. Translating it yields CASSAQETQYF.

The CDR3 nucleotides read TGTGCCAGCAGCCACGCCAGAGCAACTAATGAAAAACTGTTTTTT. Its translation is CASSHARATNEKLFF. The J gene is TRBJ1-4, the V gene TRBV5-4, with D uncertain. The CDR3 is 15 residues long. From germline, CDR1 is SGHNT and CDR2 YYREEE (reference sequence). The ends were cut back, 4 bases at V and 0 bases at J, with 10 bases in the middle.